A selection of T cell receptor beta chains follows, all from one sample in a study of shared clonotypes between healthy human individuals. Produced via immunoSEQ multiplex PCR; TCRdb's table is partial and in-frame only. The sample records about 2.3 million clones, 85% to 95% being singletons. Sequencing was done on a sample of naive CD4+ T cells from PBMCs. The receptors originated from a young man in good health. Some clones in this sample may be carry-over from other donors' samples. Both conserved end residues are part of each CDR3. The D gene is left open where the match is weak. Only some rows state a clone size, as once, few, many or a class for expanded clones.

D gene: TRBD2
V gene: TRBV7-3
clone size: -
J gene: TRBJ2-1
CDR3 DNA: TGTGCCAGCAGCTCGCGGACTAGCGGGTCCTACAATGAGCAGTTCTTC
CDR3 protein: CASSSRTSGSYNEQFF

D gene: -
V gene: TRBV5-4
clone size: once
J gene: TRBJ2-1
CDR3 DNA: TGTGCCAGCAGCAGGGAGACCGCCCAGATCAATGAGCAGTTCTTC
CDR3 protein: CASSRETAQINEQFF

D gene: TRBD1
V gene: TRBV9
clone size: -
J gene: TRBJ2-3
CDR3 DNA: TGTGCCAGCAGCGTCCGGGACAGGGCAGATACGCAGTATTTT
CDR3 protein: CASSVRDRADTQYF

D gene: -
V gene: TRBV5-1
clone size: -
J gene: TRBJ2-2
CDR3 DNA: TGCGCCAGCAGCTTGGCTATTGGGAACACCGGGGAGCTGTTTTTT
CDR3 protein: CASSLAIGNTGELFF

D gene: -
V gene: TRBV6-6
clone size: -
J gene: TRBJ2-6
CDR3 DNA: TGTGCCAGCAGTCCCCCGGGTGGGGCCAACGTCCTGACTTTC
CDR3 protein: CASSPPGGANVLTF

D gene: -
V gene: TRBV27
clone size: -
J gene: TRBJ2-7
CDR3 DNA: TGTGCCAGCCATGGCAGAGGGACGAGCTCCTACGAGCAGTACTTC
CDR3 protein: CASHGRGTSSYEQYF

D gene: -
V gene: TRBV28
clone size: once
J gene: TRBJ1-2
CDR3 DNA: TGTGCCAGCAGTTTATCACCAGGACTGTATCACGGCTACACCTTC
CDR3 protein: CASSLSPGLYHGYTF

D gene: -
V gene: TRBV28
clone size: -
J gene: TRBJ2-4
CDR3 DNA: TGTGCCAGCATATGGGGAAACATTCAGTACTTC
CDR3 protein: CASIWGNIQYF

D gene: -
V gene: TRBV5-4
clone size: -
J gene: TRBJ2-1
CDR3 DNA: TGTGCCAGCAGCTTGGATTTTCGCCCGACGAGCTCCTACAATGAGCAGTTCTTC
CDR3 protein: CASSLDFRPTSSYNEQFF

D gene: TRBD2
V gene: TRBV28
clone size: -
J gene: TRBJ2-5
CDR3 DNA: TGTGCCAGCCAGGCGACTAGCGGGAGGCAGAACTTC
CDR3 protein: CASQATSGRQNF

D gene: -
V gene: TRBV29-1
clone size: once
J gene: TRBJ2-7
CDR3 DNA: TGCAGCGTTGAAGAAGGGACCGGAAAGTACGAGCAGTACTTC
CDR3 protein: CSVEEGTGKYEQYF

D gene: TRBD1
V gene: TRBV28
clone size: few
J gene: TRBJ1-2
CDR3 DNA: TGTGCCAGCAGTAACAGGGGTCGTCAGGACTATGGCTACACCTTC
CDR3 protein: CASSNRGRQDYGYTF

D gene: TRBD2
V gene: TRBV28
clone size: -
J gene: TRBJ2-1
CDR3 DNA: TGTGCCAGCAGTTCCCCGGGGGTAGCGGGACACTACAATGAGCAGTTCTTC
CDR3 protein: CASSSPGVAGHYNEQFF

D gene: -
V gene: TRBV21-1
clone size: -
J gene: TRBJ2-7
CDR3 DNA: TGTGCCAGCACCCCGAGGAGGGGGAATCAATACGAGCAGTACTTC
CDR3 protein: CASTPRRGNQYEQYF

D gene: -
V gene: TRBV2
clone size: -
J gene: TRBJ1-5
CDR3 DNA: TGTGCCAGCAGTGAACTTCCAGGGGATTACGAGCCCCAGCATTTT
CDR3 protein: CASSELPGDYEPQHF

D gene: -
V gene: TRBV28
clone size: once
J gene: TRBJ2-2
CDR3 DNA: TGTGCCAGCACCCTCCTTATAGGGGGGAACGGGGAGCTGTTTTTT
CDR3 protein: CASTLLIGGNGELFF

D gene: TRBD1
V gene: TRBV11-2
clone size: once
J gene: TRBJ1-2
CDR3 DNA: TGTGCCAGCAGCTTGGACAGGGCGGACGGCTACACCTTC
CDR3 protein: CASSLDRADGYTF

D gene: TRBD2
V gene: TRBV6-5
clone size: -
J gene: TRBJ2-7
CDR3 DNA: TGTGCCAGCAGTTACTCGGGACTAGCGGCACTTGGGCAGTACTTC
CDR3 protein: CASSYSGLAALGQYF

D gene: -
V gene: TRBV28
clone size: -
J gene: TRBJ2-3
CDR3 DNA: TGTGCCAGCAGCCCTGCCACAGATACGCAGTATTTT
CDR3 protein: CASSPATDTQYF

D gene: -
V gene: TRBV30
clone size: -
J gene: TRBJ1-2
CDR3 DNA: TGTGCCTGGACCCCCGGGACCTCCTATGGCTACACCTTC
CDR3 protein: CAWTPGTSYGYTF

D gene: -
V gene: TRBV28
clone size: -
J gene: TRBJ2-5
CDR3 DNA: TGTGCCAGCAACGGTGGAGGGCGAGAGACCCAGTACTTC
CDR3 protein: CASNGGGRETQYF

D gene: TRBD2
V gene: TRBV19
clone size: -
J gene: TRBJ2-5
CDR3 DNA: TGTGCCAGTAGTCCGACTAGCGTGAGACAGACCCAGTACTTC
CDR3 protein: CASSPTSVRQTQYF

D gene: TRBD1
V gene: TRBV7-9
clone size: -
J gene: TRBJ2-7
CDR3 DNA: TGTGCCAGCAGCTTAGGGTACAGGGGGTACGAGCAGTACTTC
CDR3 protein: CASSLGYRGYEQYF

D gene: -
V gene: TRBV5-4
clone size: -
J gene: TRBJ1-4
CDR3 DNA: TGTGCCAGCAGCCTGGGGGGGGACGAAAAACTGTTTTTT
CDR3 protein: CASSLGGDEKLFF